This T cell receptor beta chain originates from a study of Ad26.COV2.S vaccination and SARS-CoV-2 variants. Assay used: immunoSEQ multiplex PCR; TCRdb lists only in-frame clones, some missing. The table lists some 500,000 clones, roughly 89% of them singletons, with about 2.4% in the top ten. The CDR3 has 13 amino acids. Germline CDR1 and CDR2: SGHRS and YFSETQ. V was trimmed by 7 bases and J by 3 bases, leaving 10 bases between them. Treatment described: roughly 20 received Ad26.COV2.S at low or high dose, single or two shots; 5 received placebo; per-sample allocation not given. The study sampled participants on day 63 after the first vaccine or placebo injection.

This TCR derives from a person aged 18-65 years who received the Ad26.COV2.S COVID-19 vaccine or a placebo. This chain uses TRBV5-1 with TRBJ1-4; D is uncertain. Source: peripheral blood, taken in a trial of Ad26.COV2.S vaccine versus placebo. In DNA form, the CDR3 reads TGCGCCAGCCAAGATGTTCCTAATGAAAAACTGTTTTTT. Residues: CASQDVPNEKLFF.